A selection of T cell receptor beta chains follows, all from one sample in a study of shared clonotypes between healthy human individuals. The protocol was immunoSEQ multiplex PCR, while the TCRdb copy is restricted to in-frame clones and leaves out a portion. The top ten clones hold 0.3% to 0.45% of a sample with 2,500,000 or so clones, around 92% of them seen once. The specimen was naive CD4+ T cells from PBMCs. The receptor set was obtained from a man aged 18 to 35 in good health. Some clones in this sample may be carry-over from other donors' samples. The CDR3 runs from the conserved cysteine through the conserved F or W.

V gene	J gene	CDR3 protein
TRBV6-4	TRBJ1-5	CASSEVHSNQPQHF
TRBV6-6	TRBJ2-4	CASSYVTVIAKNIQYF
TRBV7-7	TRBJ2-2	CASSRTSGGYTGELFF
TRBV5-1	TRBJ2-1	CASSLAEAGGYNEQFF
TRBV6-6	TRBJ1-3	CASSDQTGLRNTIYF
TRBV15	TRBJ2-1	CATTQTSGKAAYNEQFF
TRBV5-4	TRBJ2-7	CASSWSSGRINEQYF
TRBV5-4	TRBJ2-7	CASSGGGSYEQYF
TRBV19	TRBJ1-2	CASRGTNYGYTF
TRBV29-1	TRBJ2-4	CSVVQGVGNIQYF
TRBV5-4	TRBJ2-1	CASSLAREGEQFF
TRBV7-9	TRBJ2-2	CASRSANTGELFF
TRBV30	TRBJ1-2	CAWSGDRGQDGYTF
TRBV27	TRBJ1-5	CASSFGTGGKRNQPQHF
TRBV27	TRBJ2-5	CASSSGSLSGTQYF
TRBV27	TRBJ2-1	CASSSPSGGVNEQFF
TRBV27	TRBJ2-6	CASSSSLDRAGANVLTF
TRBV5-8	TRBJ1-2	CASSPQRVGYTF